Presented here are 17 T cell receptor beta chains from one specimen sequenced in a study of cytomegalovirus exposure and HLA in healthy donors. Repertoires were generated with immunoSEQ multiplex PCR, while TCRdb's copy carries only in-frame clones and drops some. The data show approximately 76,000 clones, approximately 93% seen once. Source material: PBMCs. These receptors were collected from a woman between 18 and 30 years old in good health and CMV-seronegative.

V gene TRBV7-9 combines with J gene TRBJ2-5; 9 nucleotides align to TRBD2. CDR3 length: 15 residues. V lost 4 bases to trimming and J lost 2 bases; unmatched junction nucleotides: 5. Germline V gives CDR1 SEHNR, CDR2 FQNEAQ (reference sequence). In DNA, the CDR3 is TGTGCCAGCAGCTCTTCCGCGGGGGGGCAAGAGACCCAGTACTTC. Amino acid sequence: CASSSSAGGQETQYF.

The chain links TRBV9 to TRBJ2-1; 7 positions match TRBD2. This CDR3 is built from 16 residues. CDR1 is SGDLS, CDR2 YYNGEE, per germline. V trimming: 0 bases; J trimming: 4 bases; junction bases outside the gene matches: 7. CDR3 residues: CASSVDVGRRYNEQFF. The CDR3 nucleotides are TGTGCCAGCAGCGTAGATGTCGGGAGGCGGTACAATGAGCAGTTCTTC.

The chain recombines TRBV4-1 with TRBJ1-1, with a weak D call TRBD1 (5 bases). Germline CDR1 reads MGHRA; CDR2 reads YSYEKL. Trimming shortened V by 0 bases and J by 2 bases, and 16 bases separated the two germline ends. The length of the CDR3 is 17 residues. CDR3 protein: CASSQDSRTPSNTEAFF. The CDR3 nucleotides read TGCGCCAGCAGCCAAGATTCCCGGACACCATCAAACACTGAAGCTTTCTTT.

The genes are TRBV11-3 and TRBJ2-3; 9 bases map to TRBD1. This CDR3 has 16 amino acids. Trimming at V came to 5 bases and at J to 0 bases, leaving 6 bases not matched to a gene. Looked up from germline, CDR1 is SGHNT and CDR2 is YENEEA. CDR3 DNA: TGTGCCAGCAGCGGGCGCGGGACAGGGAGCACAGATACGCAGTATTTT. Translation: CASSGRGTGSTDTQYF.

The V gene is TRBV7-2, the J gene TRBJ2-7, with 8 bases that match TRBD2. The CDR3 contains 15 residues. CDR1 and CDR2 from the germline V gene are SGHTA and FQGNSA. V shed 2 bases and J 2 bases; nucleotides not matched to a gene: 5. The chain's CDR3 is CASSLHEGLAYEQYF. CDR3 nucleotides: TGTGCCAGCAGCTTACATGAGGGACTAGCCTACGAGCAGTACTTC.

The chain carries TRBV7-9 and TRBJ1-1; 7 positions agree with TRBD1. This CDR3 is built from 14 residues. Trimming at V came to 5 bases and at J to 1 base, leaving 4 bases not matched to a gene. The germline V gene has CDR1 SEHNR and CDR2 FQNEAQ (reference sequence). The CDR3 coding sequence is TGTGCCAGCAGCGCGGGACAGCGGAACACTGAAGCTTTCTTT. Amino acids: CASSAGQRNTEAFF.

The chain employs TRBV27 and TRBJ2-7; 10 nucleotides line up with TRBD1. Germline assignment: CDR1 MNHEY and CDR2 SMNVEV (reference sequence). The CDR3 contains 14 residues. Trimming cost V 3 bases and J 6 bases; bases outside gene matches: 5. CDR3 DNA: TGTGCCAGCAGTTTGTCCGGGACAGGGGCCGAGCAGTACTTC. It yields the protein CASSLSGTGAEQYF.

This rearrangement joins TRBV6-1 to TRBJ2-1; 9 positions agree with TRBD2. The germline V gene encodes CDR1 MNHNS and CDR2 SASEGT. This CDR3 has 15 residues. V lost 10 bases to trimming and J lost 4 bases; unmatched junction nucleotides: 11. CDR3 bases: TGTGCCACCGGTGGGCGGGAGGGCCTATACAATGAGCAGTTCTTC. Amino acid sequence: CATGGREGLYNEQFF.

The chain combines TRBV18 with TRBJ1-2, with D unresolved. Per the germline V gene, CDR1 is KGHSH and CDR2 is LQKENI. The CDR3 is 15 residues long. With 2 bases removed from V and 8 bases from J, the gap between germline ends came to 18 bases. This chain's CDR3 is CASSPKAAPMEGYTF. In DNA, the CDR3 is TGTGCCAGCTCACCAAAGGCAGCCCCTATGGAGGGCTACACCTTC.

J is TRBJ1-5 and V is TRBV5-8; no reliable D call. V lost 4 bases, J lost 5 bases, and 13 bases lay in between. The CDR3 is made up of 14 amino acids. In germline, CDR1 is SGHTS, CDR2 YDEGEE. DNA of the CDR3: TGTGCCAGCAGCACCCGACACGGGGATCAGCCCCAGCATTTT. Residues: CASSTRHGDQPQHF.

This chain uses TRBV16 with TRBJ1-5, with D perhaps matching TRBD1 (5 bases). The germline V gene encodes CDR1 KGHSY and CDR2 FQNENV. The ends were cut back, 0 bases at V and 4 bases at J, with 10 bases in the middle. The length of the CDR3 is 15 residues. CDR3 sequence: CASSQSGQANQPQHF. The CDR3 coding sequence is TGTGCCAGCAGCCAATCGGGGCAGGCTAATCAGCCCCAGCATTTT.

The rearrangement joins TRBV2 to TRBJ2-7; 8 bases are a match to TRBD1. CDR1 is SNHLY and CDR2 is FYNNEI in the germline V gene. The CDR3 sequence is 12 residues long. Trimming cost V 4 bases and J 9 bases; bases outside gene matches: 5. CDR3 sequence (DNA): TGTGCCAGCAGTGTCCAGGGGGCGGTGCAGTACTTC. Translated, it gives CASSVQGAVQYF.

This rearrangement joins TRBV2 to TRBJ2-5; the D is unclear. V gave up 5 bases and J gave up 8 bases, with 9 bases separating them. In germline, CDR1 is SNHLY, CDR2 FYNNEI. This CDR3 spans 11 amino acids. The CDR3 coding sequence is TGTGCCAGCAGTCCCCAGTCCACCCAGTACTTC. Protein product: CASSPQSTQYF.

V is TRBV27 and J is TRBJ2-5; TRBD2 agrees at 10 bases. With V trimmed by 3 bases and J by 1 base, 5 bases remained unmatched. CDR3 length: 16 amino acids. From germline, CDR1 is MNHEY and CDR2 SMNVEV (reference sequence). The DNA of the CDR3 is TGTGCCAGCAGTTTCCTAAGCGGGGGGGCCCAAGAGACCCAGTACTTC. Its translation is CASSFLSGGAQETQYF.

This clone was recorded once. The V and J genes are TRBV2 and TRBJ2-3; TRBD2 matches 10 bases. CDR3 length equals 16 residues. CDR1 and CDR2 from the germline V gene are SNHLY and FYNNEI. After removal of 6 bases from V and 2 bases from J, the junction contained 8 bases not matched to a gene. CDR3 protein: CASRAGGARNTDTQYF. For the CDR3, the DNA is TGTGCCAGCAGAGCGGGAGGGGCTCGAAACACAGATACGCAGTATTTT.

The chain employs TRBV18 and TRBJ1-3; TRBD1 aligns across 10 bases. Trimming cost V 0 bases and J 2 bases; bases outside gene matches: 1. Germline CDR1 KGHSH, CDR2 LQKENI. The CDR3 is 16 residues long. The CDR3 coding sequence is TGTGCCAGCTCACCACCCGGGACAGGGGCTGGAAACACCATATATTTT. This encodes CASSPPGTGAGNTIYF.

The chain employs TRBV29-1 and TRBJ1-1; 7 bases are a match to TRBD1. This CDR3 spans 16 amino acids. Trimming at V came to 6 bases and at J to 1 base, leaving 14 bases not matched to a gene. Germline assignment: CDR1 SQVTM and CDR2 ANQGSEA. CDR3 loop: CSVAGDSRSTNTEAFF. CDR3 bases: TGCAGCGTCGCCGGGGACAGCCGGTCGACGAACACTGAAGCTTTCTTT.